This T cell receptor beta chain was profiled in a study of beta chain features in type 1 diabetes. The study reverse transcribed the entire isolated RNA, so it sequenced expressed TCRB transcripts. Sequencing was performed with immunoSEQ multiplex PCR; in TCRdb, only in-frame clones are kept and a portion is missing. This sample has hundreds of thousands of clones, with approximately 11% found just once. Notes on this clone: Antigen: not known.

This CDR3 has 17 amino acids. In germline, CDR1 is KGHSH, CDR2 LQKENI. V trimming: 4 bases; J trimming: 1 base; junction bases outside the gene matches: 7. Purity of each sorted population was above 98%. General study findings and limits: Researchers report that Type 1 diabetes patients had moderately but significantly shorter TCRB CDR3s across all four CD4+ subsets.

The origin of this receptor is a man aged 30 to 39 with type 1 diabetes. V is TRBV18 and J is TRBJ2-7, with 13 bases identical to TRBD2. Sequencing used naive CD4+ T cells from blood. The CDR3 loop is CASSRGLAGDTSYEQYF. DNA of the CDR3: TGTGCCAGCTCACGAGGACTAGCGGGGGACACATCCTACGAGCAGTACTTC.